The 29 T cell receptor beta chains below all came from one sample that was sequenced in a study of cytomegalovirus exposure and HLA in healthy donors. The repertoire was sequenced with immunoSEQ multiplex PCR; TCRdb's copy has only in-frame clones and lacks some. The sample yields 250,000 to 300,000 clones, 80% to 90% seen once. Material: PBMCs. The receptors originated from a woman between 18 and 29 years old in good health and CMV-seronegative.

The V call is TRBV7-9, the J call TRBJ1-1; maybe TRBD1 (6 bases). From germline, CDR1 is SEHNR and CDR2 FQNEAQ (reference sequence). The CDR3 has 11 residues. The germline V and J ends were trimmed by 3 bases and 11 bases, with 10 bases remaining between them. CDR3 in DNA: TGTGCCAGCAGCTTTGACAGGTCCGCTTTCTTT. It translates to CASSFDRSAFF.

This rearrangement joins TRBV14 to TRBJ2-7; 7 bases are a match to TRBD1. V shed 1 base and J 1 base; nucleotides not matched to a gene: 4. Germline CDR1 reads SGHDN; CDR2 reads FVKESK. The CDR3 contains 15 residues. CDR3 sequence reads: CASSQGTGASYEQYF. The CDR3 nucleotides read TGTGCCAGCAGCCAAGGGACAGGAGCTTCCTACGAGCAGTACTTC.

The rearrangement links TRBV5-5 to TRBJ2-2; 9 nucleotides align to TRBD2. This CDR3 has 14 amino acids. The ends lost 4 bases at V and 7 bases at J; junction bases unmatched: 5. Germline V gene data show CDR1 as SGHKS and CDR2 as YYEKEE (reference sequence). CDR3 sequence (DNA): TGTGCCAGCAGCGCGGGACTAGCTAGCGGGGAGCTGTTTTTT. The encoded protein is CASSAGLASGELFF.

The chain employs TRBV28 and TRBJ1-5, with D possibly matching TRBD1 (6 bases). The CDR3 sequence is 13 residues long. V was pared by 8 bases and J by 6 bases, with 14 bases between. CDR1 is MDHEN and CDR2 is SYDVKM in the germline V gene. DNA of the CDR3: TGTGCCAGCTCACGGGGGGGCGGTCAGCCCCAGCATTTT. It is translated as CASSRGGGQPQHF.

The chain recombines TRBV7-2 with TRBJ2-7; D is undetermined. The ends were cut back, 5 bases at V and 1 base at J, with 15 bases in the middle. Per germline, CDR1 SGHTA and CDR2 FQGNSA. The CDR3 sequence is 15 residues long. The CDR3 DNA is TGTGCCAGCAGCCCCAGAACGACATTGTCCTACGAGCAGTACTTC. This codes for CASSPRTTLSYEQYF.

This clone showed up just once. The chain links TRBV29-1 to TRBJ2-3; a possible D gene is TRBD2 (5 bases). Germline V gene data show CDR1 as SQVTM and CDR2 as ANQGSEA. With 4 bases removed from V and 4 bases from J, the gap between germline ends came to 15 bases. This CDR3 has 14 amino acids. The DNA of the CDR3 is TGCAGCGTTGCGGGGTCAGTTATCCCAGATACGCAGTATTTT. This encodes CSVAGSVIPDTQYF.

The chain combines TRBV7-6 with TRBJ2-1; 15 bases line up with TRBD2. J was trimmed by 6 bases and V by 6 bases; bases with no gene match: 15. This CDR3 is built from 19 residues. CDR1 is SGHVS, CDR2 FNYEAQ, per germline. CDR3 in DNA: TGTGCCAGCAGACTTGGACTAGCGGGAGGGCCATGGTTGCGCAATGAGCAGTTCTTC. Its translation: CASRLGLAGGPWLRNEQFF.

For the CDR3, the DNA is TGTGCCAGCAGATTAAACTCCGGGACAGGGGGACCCTACGAGCAGTACTTC. Translation: CASRLNSGTGGPYEQYF. V is TRBV27 and J is TRBJ2-7; 11 bases match TRBD1. The CDR3 has 17 amino acids. J was trimmed by 2 bases and V by 6 bases; bases with no gene match: 12. Germline CDR1 is MNHEY and CDR2 is SMNVEV (reference sequence).

V usage is TRBV6-5 and J usage is TRBJ2-7; TRBD2 matches at 7 bases. The CDR3 is 11 amino acids. Germline CDR1 and CDR2: MNHEY and SVGAGI. V lost 2 bases to trimming and J lost 11 bases; unmatched junction nucleotides: 3. The chain's CDR3 is CASSYVGGKYF. CDR3 DNA: TGTGCCAGCAGTTACGTCGGGGGGAAGTACTTC.

The chain joins TRBV10-2 to TRBJ2-7; D is unclear. The CDR3 is 13 residues long. The germline gives CDR1 WSHSY, CDR2 SAAADI. Trimming took off 2 bases at V and 0 bases at J, with 5 bases between the two ends. CDR3 region: CASSETDSYEQYF. For the CDR3, the DNA is TGCGCCAGCAGTGAGACTGACTCCTACGAGCAGTACTTC.

This rearrangement joins TRBV14 to TRBJ2-1, with 10 bases fitting TRBD2. With V trimmed by 3 bases and J by 6 bases, 8 bases remained unmatched. CDR3 length equals 16 residues. Germline V lookup: CDR1 SGHDN, CDR2 FVKESK. CDR3 sequence reads: CASSHGTSGAFNEQFF. The CDR3 DNA reads TGTGCCAGCAGCCACGGAACTAGCGGGGCATTCAATGAGCAGTTCTTC.

This clone showed up just once. The chain is built from TRBV6-5 and TRBJ1-1, with 9 bases aligning to TRBD1. The CDR3 is 14 residues long. Germline V lookup: CDR1 MNHEY, CDR2 SVGAGI. V trimming: 7 bases; J trimming: 5 bases; junction bases outside the gene matches: 8. DNA of the CDR3: TGTGCCAGCATCTCAAGGGACAGGGAAACTGAAGCTTTCTTT. This sequence encodes CASISRDRETEAFF.

The CDR3 sequence is CASSPLGGSGSTDTQYF. The CDR3, as DNA: TGTGCCAGCAGCCCCCTGGGGGGTTCGGGTAGCACAGATACGCAGTATTTT. The rearrangement uses TRBV7-3 and TRBJ2-3; D may be TRBD2 (6 bases). This CDR3 has 17 residues. V lost 5 bases to trimming and J lost 0 bases, with 18 bases between them. Germline CDR1 and CDR2: SGHTA and FQGTGA.

In its sample, this clone was seen once. This chain joins TRBV19 and TRBJ2-5; TRBD2 matches 7 bases. The J segment lost 7 bases and the V segment lost 5 bases, leaving 1 base of the junction unmatched. Per the germline V gene, CDR1 is LNHDA and CDR2 is SQIVND (reference sequence). The CDR3 extends over 11 amino acids. The DNA for the CDR3 is TGTGCCAGTAGTTGGGGGGGGACCCAGTACTTC. Amino acids: CASSWGGTQYF.

V usage is TRBV19 and J usage is TRBJ1-5; D perhaps matches TRBD1 (5 bases). The germline gives CDR1 LNHDA, CDR2 SQIVND (reference sequence). This CDR3 has 15 residues. V was shortened by 3 bases and J by 0 bases, with 9 bases between the two germline ends. CDR3 amino acids: CASSISRDSNQPQHF. The DNA of the CDR3 is TGTGCCAGTAGTATTTCCAGGGATAGCAATCAGCCCCAGCATTTT.

This sequence joins TRBV10-2 and TRBJ1-2; 8 bases match TRBD1. V was pared by 6 bases and J by 4 bases, with 1 base of the junction left unmatched. The CDR3 length is 12 residues. CDR1 and CDR2 (germline): WSHSY, SAAADI. The CDR3 protein is CASSTGGYGYTF. CDR3 DNA: TGCGCCAGCAGCACAGGGGGCTATGGCTACACCTTC.

The V and J genes are TRBV19 and TRBJ2-1, with D perhaps matching TRBD1 (5 bases). The ends were cut back, 1 base at V and 2 bases at J, with 9 bases in the middle. Germline CDR1 is LNHDA and CDR2 is SQIVND (reference sequence). The CDR3 loop spans 15 amino acids. DNA of the CDR3: TGTGCCAGTAGTATAGGGGGCTCGGCCTACAATGAGCAGTTCTTC. Its protein product is CASSIGGSAYNEQFF.

This clone was detected only once. This sequence joins TRBV18 and TRBJ1-1; D is uncertain. Deletions cut 2 bases from V and 3 bases from J, with 10 bases between. In germline, CDR1 is KGHSH, CDR2 LQKENI. CDR3 length: 14 amino acids. The CDR3, as DNA: TGTGCCAGCTCACCAACGGGAGGCTACACTGAAGCTTTCTTT. This translates into CASSPTGGYTEAFF. The complete variable domain, with remaining parts taken from reference TRBV18 and TRBJ1-1, reads NAGVMQNPRHLVRRRGQEARLRCSPMKGHSHVYWYRQLPEEGLKFMVYLQKENIIDESGMPKERFSAEFPKEGPSILRIQQVVRGDSAAYFCASSPTGGYTEAFFGQGTRLTVV.

This sequence joins TRBV6-5 and TRBJ2-2, with 7 positions matching TRBD2. After removal of 0 bases from V and 7 bases from J, the junction contained 5 bases not matched to a gene. This CDR3 contains 15 residues. The germline CDR1 and CDR2 sequences are MNHEY and SVGAGI. The CDR3 loop reads CASSYSSLADGELFF. The CDR3 DNA reads TGTGCCAGCAGTTACTCGTCTCTAGCGGACGGGGAGCTGTTTTTT.

This clone was recorded only once. This chain uses TRBV4-3 with TRBJ2-7; possible D gene TRBD1, 6 bases. This CDR3 contains 15 residues. Trimming removed 0 bases at V and 6 bases at J, with 15 bases between. Germline CDR1 reads LGHNA; CDR2 reads YSLEER. This CDR3 is CASSQEAQGPREQYF. In DNA, the CDR3 is TGCGCCAGCAGCCAAGAGGCCCAGGGGCCCCGCGAGCAGTACTTC.

This clone was seen once. This chain uses TRBV5-4 with TRBJ2-7; 12 positions agree with TRBD1. The length of the CDR3 is 16 residues. Per germline, CDR1 SGHNT and CDR2 YYREEE (reference sequence). Trimming took 4 bases from V and 6 from J; bases not matched to a gene: 11. The CDR3 coding sequence is TGTGCCAGCAGCGTGGGACAGGGGGCGAATCTTGGCGAGCAGTACTTC. Translated, it gives CASSVGQGANLGEQYF.

J is TRBJ1-2 and V is TRBV5-1, with D possibly TRBD1 on 5 matching bases. Germline V gives CDR1 SGHRS, CDR2 YFSETQ. Trimming shortened V by 0 bases and J by 1 base, and 7 bases separated the two germline ends. The CDR3 loop spans 14 amino acids. The CDR3: CASSLAGHNYGYTF. DNA of the CDR3: TGCGCCAGCAGCTTGGCAGGACATAACTATGGCTACACCTTC.

The chain carries TRBV9 and TRBJ2-2; 9 bases line up with TRBD1. J gave up 5 bases and V 2 bases, and 7 bases lay outside the gene matches. CDR1 is SGDLS and CDR2 is YYNGEE in the germline V gene. This CDR3 has 16 amino acids. CDR3 nucleotides: TGTGCCAGCAGCGTTGCCGGGACAGGGCAGACCGGGGAGCTGTTTTTT. Amino acids: CASSVAGTGQTGELFF.

The V and J genes are TRBV27 and TRBJ2-3; D uncertain. This CDR3 region has 15 residues. Germline CDR1 MNHEY, CDR2 SMNVEV (reference sequence). Trimming cost V 0 bases and J 0 bases, with 7 bases left between them. The chain's CDR3 is CASSLSGSSTDTQYF. The DNA of the CDR3 is TGTGCCAGCAGTTTATCGGGCAGTAGCACAGATACGCAGTATTTT.

The V call is TRBV10-1, the J call TRBJ2-2; D gene uncertain. V was shortened by 11 bases and J by 7 bases, with 11 bases between the two germline ends. The germline V gene has CDR1 WNHNN and CDR2 SYGVQD (reference sequence). This CDR3 contains 11 residues. DNA of the CDR3: TGCGCCGGGCCAAATAACGGGGAGCTGTTTTTT. Its protein product is CAGPNNGELFF.

This chain connects TRBV2 to TRBJ2-2; possibly TRBD2 for D (5 bases). Germline V gene data show CDR1 as SNHLY and CDR2 as FYNNEI. CDR3 length equals 14 residues. V lost 4 bases to trimming and J lost 0 bases, with 6 bases between them. In DNA, the CDR3 is TGTGCCAGCAGTGTGGGAGCGAACACCGGGGAGCTGTTTTTT. Its protein product is CASSVGANTGELFF.

The rearrangement joins TRBV27 to TRBJ2-5, with 9 positions matching TRBD1. The junction had 9 bases not matched to a gene; V was cut back by 6 bases and J by 4 bases. CDR1 MNHEY and CDR2 SMNVEV come from the germline V gene (reference sequence). This CDR3 spans 15 amino acids. In DNA, the CDR3 is TGTGCCAGCAGCATAACAGGGGGCGGAAGAGAGACCCAGTACTTC. Translation gives CASSITGGGRETQYF.

The V call is TRBV9, the J call TRBJ1-5, with 10 bases fitting TRBD1. This CDR3 region has 17 residues. Trimming at V came to 4 bases and at J to 0 bases, leaving 7 bases not matched to a gene. Looked up from germline, CDR1 is SGDLS and CDR2 is YYNGEE. The CDR3 DNA is TGTGCCAGCAGCAGGACAGGGGGTGCTTATAGCAATCAGCCCCAGCATTTT. Its protein is CASSRTGGAYSNQPQHF. Supplemented by reference TRBV9 and TRBJ1-5, the full variable domain reads DSGVTQTPKHLITATGQRVTLRCSPRSGDLSVYWYQQSLDQGLQFLIQYYNGEERAKGNILERFSAQQFPDLHSELNLSSLELGDSALYFCASSRTGGAYSNQPQHFGDGTRLSIL.

The V gene is TRBV5-4, the J gene TRBJ1-4, with 8 bases lining up with TRBD1. From germline, CDR1 is SGHNT and CDR2 YYREEE (reference sequence). The CDR3 contains 16 residues. V lost 2 bases, J lost 3 bases, and 6 bases stayed unmatched. The CDR3, as DNA: TGTGCCAGCAGCTTCAGCTTGGACAGGGCTAATGAAAAACTGTTTTTT. Translating it yields CASSFSLDRANEKLFF.